Listed here are 21 T cell receptor beta chains from one sample, sequenced in a study of graft-versus-host responses after intestinal transplantation. Antigens for these TCRs are unknown. Produced via immunoSEQ multiplex PCR; TCRdb's table is partial and in-frame only. There are tens of thousands of clones in the sample; 90% to 95% occur only once, and 0.38% lies in the top ten. This specimen consisted of unstimulated CD4+ T cells sorted from spleen or lymph node cells, obtained before transplant. The receptors come from a human donor who was the organ donor for an intestinal transplant.

V is TRBV4-2 and J is TRBJ1-5, with D uncertain. The CDR3 length is 16 residues. CDR1 and CDR2 from the germline V gene are LGHNA and YNFKEQ. The ends were cut back, 1 base at V and 2 bases at J, with 12 bases in the middle. CDR3 loop: CASSQGSSGRNQPQHF. The CDR3 DNA reads TGTGCCAGCAGCCAAGGTTCTTCCGGGCGCAATCAGCCCCAGCATTTT.

This sequence joins TRBV10-3 and TRBJ1-2, with 7 positions matching TRBD1. Germline V gene data show CDR1 as ENHRY and CDR2 as SYGVKD. V was clipped by 4 bases and J by 2 bases; unmatched bases: 10. This CDR3 has 16 amino acids. CDR3 loop: CAISGTGQAPNYGYTF. CDR3 sequence (DNA): TGTGCCATCAGTGGAACAGGACAGGCCCCAAACTATGGCTACACCTTC.

Written as DNA, the CDR3 is TGTGCCAGCAGCATACCGGGGGCCAGGGAGACCCAGTACTTC. It is translated as CASSIPGARETQYF. The J gene is TRBJ2-5, the V gene TRBV5-5; possibly TRBD1 or TRBD2 for D (6 bases each). The germline CDR1 and CDR2 sequences are SGHKS and YYEKEE (reference sequence). The CDR3 has 14 residues. The V and J ends lost 4 bases and 5 bases respectively, with 15 bases between them.

This chain joins TRBV4-1 and TRBJ1-4; possibly TRBD1 for D (5 bases). CDR3 length: 14 residues. Germline lookup yields CDR1 MGHRA and CDR2 YSYEKL. Trimming shortened V by 3 bases and J by 8 bases, and 13 bases separated the two germline ends. The CDR3 coding sequence is TGCGCCAGCAGCCACACGGGGGTACGAGAAAAACTGTTTTTT. Translated: CASSHTGVREKLFF.

The chain recombines TRBV4-1 with TRBJ2-7; no firm D call. V gave up 2 bases and J gave up 1 base, with 9 bases separating them. Germline values: CDR1 MGHRA, CDR2 YSYEKL. This CDR3 has 14 amino acids. CDR3 DNA: TGCGCCAGCAGCCAACTATTACGATCCTACGAGCAGTACTTC. Its translation: CASSQLLRSYEQYF.

CDR3 loop: CRKSSYEQYF. The CDR3 DNA sequence: TGCAGAAAGAGTTCCTACGAGCAGTACTTC. The chain links TRBV29-1 to TRBJ2-7, with D hard to call. The CDR3 consists of 10 residues. CDR1 and CDR2 (germline): SQVTM, ANQGSEA.

CDR3 sequence reads: CASKSPDTGELFF. The CDR3 DNA sequence: TGTGCCAGTAAATCCCCGGATACCGGGGAGCTGTTTTTT. This rearrangement joins TRBV19 to TRBJ2-2; D remains unclear. Germline assignment: CDR1 LNHDA and CDR2 SQIVND (reference sequence). Deletions cut 7 bases from V and 5 bases from J, with 11 bases between. The CDR3 spans 13 residues. The full variable domain, its missing parts supplied by reference TRBV19 and TRBJ2-2, is DGGITQSPKYLFRKEGQNVTLSCEQNLNHDAMYWYRQDPGQGLRLIYYSQIVNDFQKGDIAEGYSVSREKKESFPLTVTSAQKNPTAFYLCASKSPDTGELFFGEGSRLTVL.

This rearrangement joins TRBV7-8 to TRBJ1-4, with D uncertain. Per germline, CDR1 SGHVS and CDR2 FQNEAQ. V lost 2 bases and J 2 bases, leaving 9 bases between the germline ends. This CDR3 is built from 15 residues. CDR3 sequence: CASSLHEQTNEKLFF. In nucleotides, the CDR3 is TGTGCCAGCAGCTTACATGAGCAGACTAATGAAAAACTGTTTTTT.

The gene calls are TRBV30 and TRBJ2-5; the D is unclear. This CDR3 is built from 12 residues. The V gene's germline CDR1 is GTSNPN and CDR2 SVGIG (reference sequence). V dropped 7 bases and J dropped 5 bases, with 14 bases sitting between them. CDR3 sequence (DNA): TGTGCCTCGACCTCGGGTCGTGAGACCCAGTACTTC. Its protein is CASTSGRETQYF.

This clone has just one count. V and J are TRBV9 and TRBJ1-6, with a weak D call TRBD1 (5 bases). The V end lost 3 bases, the J end lost 6 bases, and 10 bases lay between the germline ends. The CDR3 covers 14 residues. Per the germline V gene, CDR1 is SGDLS and CDR2 is YYNGEE. CDR3 in amino acids: CASSGGGGNSPLHF. The CDR3 DNA reads TGTGCCAGCAGCGGTGGGGGGGGTAATTCACCCCTCCACTTT.

The chain recombines TRBV11-2 with TRBJ1-6; D is perhaps TRBD1 (5 bases). This CDR3 has 16 residues. Germline V lookup: CDR1 SGHAT, CDR2 FQNNGV. V shed 1 base and J shed 8 bases, with 15 bases lying between them. The CDR3 nucleotides are TGTGCCAGCAGCTTAGCGGGACCCTGGGGATATTCACCCCTCCACTTT. This codes for CASSLAGPWGYSPLHF.

The V call is TRBV6-6, the J call TRBJ1-2; the D gene is possibly TRBD1 (5 bases). V was cut by 7 bases and J by 3 bases, with 9 bases left in between. This CDR3 contains 12 residues. Germline lookup yields CDR1 MNHNY and CDR2 SVGAGI (reference sequence). The CDR3, as DNA: TGTGCCAGCATGGGCAGGGACTATGGCTACACCTTC. As protein: CASMGRDYGYTF.

The CDR3 here is CASSVVLGEKLFF. The CDR3 nucleotides are TGTGCCAGCAGTGTGGTACTAGGGGAAAAACTGTTTTTT. This chain uses TRBV2 with TRBJ1-4; D uncertain. Trimming cost V 4 bases and J 8 bases, with 11 bases left between them. There are 13 residues in the CDR3. Germline lookup yields CDR1 SNHLY and CDR2 FYNNEI.

The gene calls are TRBV6-1 and TRBJ1-1; the D is unclear. This CDR3 spans 12 amino acids. Germline V gives CDR1 MNHNS, CDR2 SASEGT. V gave up 6 bases and J gave up 4 bases, with 9 bases separating them. CDR3 sequence: CASSQRATEAFF. The CDR3 DNA is TGTGCCAGCAGCCAAAGGGCCACTGAAGCTTTCTTT.

This chain links TRBV4-3 with TRBJ2-7; 8 bases are shared with TRBD2. CDR3 length: 15 residues. V was pared by 4 bases and J by 2 bases, with 7 bases of the junction left unmatched. Germline CDR1 and CDR2: LGHNA and YSLEER. The CDR3 region has the DNA TGCGCCAGCAGCCCAGAAAACGGGGGGGCCTACGAGCAGTACTTC. Its protein product is CASSPENGGAYEQYF.

This chain connects TRBV4-2 to TRBJ1-1; D is unresolved. The CDR3 length is 15 residues. V gave up 5 bases and J gave up 4 bases, with 17 bases separating them. Germline CDR1 is LGHNA and CDR2 is YNFKEQ. The CDR3 region is CASSVIGKEGTEAFF. The CDR3 bases are TGTGCCAGCAGCGTAATAGGAAAGGAAGGCACTGAAGCTTTCTTT.

The chain links TRBV5-1 to TRBJ1-2; TRBD1 matches 7 bases. The CDR3 runs to 15 residues. The germline CDR1 and CDR2 sequences are SGHRS and YFSETQ. With V trimmed by 2 bases and J by 5 bases, 9 bases remained unmatched. CDR3 residues: CASSLGDRAQYGYTF. The DNA for the CDR3 is TGCGCCAGCAGCTTAGGGGACAGAGCTCAGTATGGCTACACCTTC.

V usage is TRBV7-9 and J usage is TRBJ2-7; 10 nucleotides match TRBD1. The CDR3 is made up of 16 amino acids. Germline CDR1 SEHNR, CDR2 FQNEAQ (reference sequence). After removal of 2 bases from V and 3 bases from J, the junction contained 7 bases not matched to a gene. The CDR3 DNA reads as TGTGCCAGCAGCTTATACCCGGGACAGGGGCACTACGAGCAGTACTTC. Its protein is CASSLYPGQGHYEQYF.

V gene TRBV2 combines with J gene TRBJ1-2, with D possibly matching TRBD1 (5 bases). The CDR3 is made up of 13 amino acids. The V and J ends lost 3 bases and 7 bases respectively, with 12 bases between them. The germline gives CDR1 SNHLY, CDR2 FYNNEI. The CDR3: CASSEARVGGYTF. CDR3 nucleotide sequence: TGTGCCAGCAGTGAGGCCAGGGTCGGTGGCTACACCTTC.

V is TRBV19 and J is TRBJ1-2, with D possibly being TRBD1 (6 bases). V lost 1 base and J lost 5, with 14 bases in between. CDR1 LNHDA and CDR2 SQIVND come from the germline V gene (reference sequence). The CDR3 loop spans 15 amino acids. This chain's CDR3 is CASSIVAGGPYGYTF. CDR3 DNA sequence: TGTGCCAGTAGTATAGTCGCCGGGGGGCCATATGGCTACACCTTC.

The count of this clone is one. The V gene is TRBV4-1, the J gene TRBJ1-1; D might be TRBD1 (5 bases). The CDR3 has 13 residues. Looked up from germline, CDR1 is MGHRA and CDR2 is YSYEKL. V shed 2 bases and J shed 3 bases, with 7 bases lying between them. CDR3 nucleotides: TGCGCCAGCAGCCAACGAGGGGACACTGAAGCTTTCTTT. It encodes CASSQRGDTEAFF.